This T cell receptor (beta chain) is from a study of regulatory T cells in long-lasting Graves disease. With 5 bases clipped from V and 2 bases from J, the junction kept 2 bases outside the gene matches. The CDR3 has 15 residues. The time point denotes: newly diagnosed GD, antithyroid drugs for less than 3 months. Scientists built the TCR library using RNA that was extracted from PBMCs. The authors built TCR beta libraries using iRepertoire HTBI primers and Arm-PCR of CDR3 regions. TCRdb called the multiplex PCR reads again in MiXCR, with one record for every CDR3 protein. This sample has some 460,000 distinct CDR3 sequences; about 16% occur once, and the top ten carry 12%. This clonotype came up many times. The same specimen was also included in a second study, on T cells in Graves' hyperthyroidism and ophthalmopathy.

The sample in question was peripheral blood mononuclear cells (PBMCs), obtained at new diagnosis, from a patient treated with antithyroid drugs. This receptor was obtained from a middle-aged man with Graves disease. V gene TRBV12-3 or TRBV12-4 combines with J gene TRBJ2-7; 14 bases are shared with TRBD2. The CDR3 nucleotides read TGTGCCAGCAGTACGGGACTAGCGGGAGCCTACGAGCAGTACTTC. It is translated as CASSTGLAGAYEQYF.